This T cell receptor beta chain was recorded in a study of technical replicates of blood from a handful of donors. This clone was detected only once. With 4 bases clipped from V and 5 bases from J, the junction kept 13 bases outside the gene matches. The CDR3 contains 17 residues. CDR1 and CDR2 from the germline V gene are SGHTS and YDEGEE. Sequencing was performed with immunoSEQ multiplex PCR; in TCRdb, only in-frame clones are kept and a portion is missing. The sample yields tens of thousands of clones, over 90% seen once. The clonotype comes from a human donor in good health. Some clones in this sample may be carry-over from other donors' samples. Sample: PBMCs. The rearrangement uses TRBV5-8 and TRBJ2-5; the match to TRBD1 covers 11 bases. DNA for the CDR3: TGTGCCAGCAGCCAGATGGACAGGGGGCTAATAGGGGAGACCCAGTACTTC. It specifies CASSQMDRGLIGETQYF. Full variable domain (remainder filled in from reference TRBV5-8 and TRBJ2-5): EAGVTQSPTHLIKTRGQQATLRCSPISGHTSVYWYQQALGLGLQFLLWYDEGEERNRGNFPPRFSGRQFPNYSSELNVNALELEDSALYLCASSQMDRGLIGETQYFGPGTRLLVL.